Included here is one T cell receptor (beta chain) sequence, with context. What it binds is unknown. The data are from a study of lymphopenia after photon versus proton radiotherapy. Study findings and constraints: Survival link was tested only in deceased patients; proton benefit remains a possibility.

Here immunoSEQ multiplex PCR was the method, and the copy in TCRdb shows in-frame clones only, minus some. This table holds 65,000 to 85,000 clones, 85% to 95% found once. The input for sequencing was peripheral blood, taken from a patient treated with photon-based radiotherapy. This TCR was sampled from a woman in her thirties or forties with cholangiocarcinoma.

This chain's CDR3 is CASSLKGVPYEQYF. CDR3 bases: TGCGCCAGCAGCTTGAAAGGGGTTCCCTACGAGCAGTACTTC. The gene calls are TRBV5-1 and TRBJ2-7; D might be TRBD1 (5 bases). CDR1 is SGHRS and CDR2 is YFSETQ in the germline V gene. V was shortened by 1 base and J by 2 bases, with 10 bases between the two germline ends. This CDR3 spans 14 amino acids.